This T cell receptor (beta chain) comes out of a study of blood T cell repertoires in COVID-19. Only in-frame clones appear in the TCRdb table, and some are missing; sequencing was by immunoSEQ multiplex PCR. Counted here are 120,000 or so clones, more than 60% occurring once; the ten biggest clones make up 2% to 3%. This TCR derives from a man aged 45 to 65 with acute or convalescent COVID-19. The sequencing sample was made of peripheral blood.

This CDR3 is CASSETGATNEKLFF. The CDR3, as DNA: TGTGCCAGCAGTGAAACAGGGGCAACTAATGAAAAACTGTTTTTT. The V and J genes are TRBV6-1 and TRBJ1-4; TRBD1 matches 7 bases. The V gene end was trimmed by 2 bases and the J gene end by 0 bases; junction bases not matched to a gene: 0. Germline V lookup: CDR1 MNHNS, CDR2 SASEGT. CDR3 length equals 15 residues.